This paragraph covers one T cell receptor (beta chain) sequence. The V and J ends lost 7 bases and 4 bases respectively, with 21 bases between them. The CDR3 has 16 residues. The V gene's germline CDR1 is SGHRS and CDR2 YFSETQ. The data stem from a study of blood T cells in healthy people across ages. A sample-barcoded 5' primer and a J-beta primer mix were used in a second PCR of about 7 to 12 cycles. TCRdb processed the 5' RACE reads anew with MiXCR; each CDR3 protein has one entry. The data show 600,000 to 850,000 distinct CDR3 sequences, 25% seen once. This sample was also put to use in a study of T cells of mothers and their children.

The chain links TRBV5-1 to TRBJ2-1; D might be TRBD2 (6 bases). This TCR came from a boy younger than 18 in good health. Sequencing used blood. CDR3 nucleotide sequence: TGCGCCAGCGTAAGAGGTACGGGAGAGGGTTACAATGAGCAGTTCTTC. Amino acids: CASVRGTGEGYNEQFF.